This T cell receptor beta chain emerged from a study of blood T cell repertoires in COVID-19. About the study: The samples span acute and convalescent COVID-19 from the United States, Italy and Spain. The cDNA or gDNA used as material had been derived from T cells, B-cell-depleted T cells, or PBMCs.

Original handling: By means of reference gene primer amplification, nucleated cell counts were estimated. Sequencing was performed with immunoSEQ multiplex PCR; in TCRdb, only in-frame clones are kept and a portion is missing. V and J calls and clone size are given by that table; D and trimming were obtained from the DNA. This table has around 250,000 clones, roughly 88% appearing once. Looked up from germline, CDR1 is SGHTA and CDR2 is FQGNSA. J gave up 11 bases and V 2 bases, and 6 bases lay outside the gene matches. This CDR3 has 13 residues. Input material: peripheral blood. The chain joins TRBV7-2 to TRBJ1-2; 9 bases line up with TRBD1. The sequence derives from a woman in her twenties or thirties with active or convalescent COVID-19. The CDR3 DNA reads TGTGCCAGCAGCTTATCGGGACAGGGCTCATACACCTTC. It is translated as CASSLSGQGSYTF.